This T cell receptor beta chain was observed in a study of T cell responses to AZD1222 COVID-19 vaccine. This CDR3 comprises 12 residues. CDR1 is SEHNR, CDR2 FQNEAQ, per germline (reference sequence). V was cut by 0 bases and J by 5 bases, with 4 bases left in between. For this clone: Its specificity is unknown. The same CDR3 is also encoded by other DNA sequences in this sample.

Profiling relied on immunoSEQ multiplex PCR, and the TCRdb table lists in-frame clones only, not all of them. The sample yields about 130,000 clones, more than 75% seen once. Study outcomes and limitations: The sample set comprised mostly white British donors with more females, and clonal diversity was possibly underestimated. Baseline seropositivity characterized only six AZD1222 recipients. Vaccination with two AZD1222 doses was followed by a rise in Spike-specific TCR breadth and depth.

The sample consisted of peripheral blood, taken on day 0 of AZD1222 vaccination. The sequence came from an adult in good health. This rearrangement joins TRBV7-9 to TRBJ2-5; D call uncertain. The CDR3 is CASSLASETQYF. Written as DNA, the CDR3 is TGTGCCAGCAGCTTAGCCTCGGAGACCCAGTACTTC. Using reference TRBV7-9 and TRBJ2-5 for the parts outside the CDR3, the full variable domain is DTGVSQNPRHKITKRGQNVTFRCDPISEHNRLYWYRQTLGQGPEFLTYFQNEAQLEKSRLLSDRFSAERPKGSFSTLEIQRTEQGDSAMYLCASSLASETQYFGPGTRLLVL.